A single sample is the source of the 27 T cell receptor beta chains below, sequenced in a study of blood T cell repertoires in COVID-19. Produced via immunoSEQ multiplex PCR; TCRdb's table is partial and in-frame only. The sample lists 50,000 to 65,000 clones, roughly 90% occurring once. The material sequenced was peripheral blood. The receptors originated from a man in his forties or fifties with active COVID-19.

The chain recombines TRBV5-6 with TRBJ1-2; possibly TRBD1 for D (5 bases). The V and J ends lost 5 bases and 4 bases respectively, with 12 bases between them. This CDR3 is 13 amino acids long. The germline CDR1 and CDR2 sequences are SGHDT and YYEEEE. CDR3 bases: TGTGCCAGCAGTTTTATCGACAGCTATGGCTACACCTTC. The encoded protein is CASSFIDSYGYTF.

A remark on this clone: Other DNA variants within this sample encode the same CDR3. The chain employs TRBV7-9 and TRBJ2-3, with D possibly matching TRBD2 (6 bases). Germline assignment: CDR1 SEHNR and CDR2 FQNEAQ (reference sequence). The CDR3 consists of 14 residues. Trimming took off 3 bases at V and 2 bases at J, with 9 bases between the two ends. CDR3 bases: TGTGCCAGCAGCTTGGAGGGGTCCACAGATACGCAGTATTTT. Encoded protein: CASSLEGSTDTQYF.

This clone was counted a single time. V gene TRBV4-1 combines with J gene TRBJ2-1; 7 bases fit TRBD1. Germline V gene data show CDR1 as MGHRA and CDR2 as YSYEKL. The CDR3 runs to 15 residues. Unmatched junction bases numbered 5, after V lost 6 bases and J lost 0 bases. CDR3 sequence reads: CASREQGNSYNEQFF. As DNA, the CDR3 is TGCGCCAGCAGGGAACAGGGGAACTCCTACAATGAGCAGTTCTTC.

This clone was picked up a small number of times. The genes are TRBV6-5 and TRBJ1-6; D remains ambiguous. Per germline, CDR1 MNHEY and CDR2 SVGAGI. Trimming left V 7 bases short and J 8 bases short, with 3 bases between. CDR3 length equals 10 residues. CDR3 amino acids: CASTDSPLHF. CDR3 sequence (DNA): TGTGCCAGCACGGATTCACCCCTCCACTTT.

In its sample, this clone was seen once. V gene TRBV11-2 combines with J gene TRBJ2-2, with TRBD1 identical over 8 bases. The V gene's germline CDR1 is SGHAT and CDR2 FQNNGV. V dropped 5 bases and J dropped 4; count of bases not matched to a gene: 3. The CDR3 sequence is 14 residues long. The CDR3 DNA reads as TGTGCCAGCAGCGGACAGGGAAGCACCGGGGAGCTGTTTTTT. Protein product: CASSGQGSTGELFF. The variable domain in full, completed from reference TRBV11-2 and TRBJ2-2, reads EAGVAQSPRYKIIEKRQSVAFWCNPISGHATLYWYQQILGQGPKLLIQFQNNGVVDDSQLPKDRFSAERLKGVDSTLKIQPAKLEDSAVYLCASSGQGSTGELFFGEGSRLTVL.

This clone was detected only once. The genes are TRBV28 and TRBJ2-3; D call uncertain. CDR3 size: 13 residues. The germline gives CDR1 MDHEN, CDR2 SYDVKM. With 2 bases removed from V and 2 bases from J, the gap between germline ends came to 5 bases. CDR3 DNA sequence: TGTGCCAGCAGTTTAACCTACACAGATACGCAGTATTTT. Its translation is CASSLTYTDTQYF.

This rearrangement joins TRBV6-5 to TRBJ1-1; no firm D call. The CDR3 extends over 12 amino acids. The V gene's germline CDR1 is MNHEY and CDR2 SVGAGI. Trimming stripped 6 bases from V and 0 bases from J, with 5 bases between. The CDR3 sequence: CASRRLNTEAFF. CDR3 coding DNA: TGTGCCAGCAGGCGGTTGAACACTGAAGCTTTCTTT.

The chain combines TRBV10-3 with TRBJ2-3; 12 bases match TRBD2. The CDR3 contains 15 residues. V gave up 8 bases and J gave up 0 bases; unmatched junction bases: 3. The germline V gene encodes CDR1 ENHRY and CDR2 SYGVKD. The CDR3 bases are TGTGCCATCGGACTAGCGGGGTCTAGCACAGATACGCAGTATTTT. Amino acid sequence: CAIGLAGSSTDTQYF.

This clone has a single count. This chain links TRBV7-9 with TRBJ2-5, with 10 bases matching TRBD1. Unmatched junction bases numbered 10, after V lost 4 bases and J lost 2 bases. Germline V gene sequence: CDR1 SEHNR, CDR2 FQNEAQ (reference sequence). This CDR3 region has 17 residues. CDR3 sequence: CASSSRTGGTAQETQYF. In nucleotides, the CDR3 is TGTGCCAGCAGCTCGAGGACAGGGGGGACCGCTCAAGAGACCCAGTACTTC.

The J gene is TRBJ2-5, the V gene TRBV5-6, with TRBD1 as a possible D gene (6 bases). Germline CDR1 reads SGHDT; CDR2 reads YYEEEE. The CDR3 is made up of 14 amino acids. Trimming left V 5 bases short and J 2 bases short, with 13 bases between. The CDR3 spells CASRARGRQETQYF. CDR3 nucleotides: TGTGCCAGCAGAGCCAGGGGTAGGCAAGAGACCCAGTACTTC.

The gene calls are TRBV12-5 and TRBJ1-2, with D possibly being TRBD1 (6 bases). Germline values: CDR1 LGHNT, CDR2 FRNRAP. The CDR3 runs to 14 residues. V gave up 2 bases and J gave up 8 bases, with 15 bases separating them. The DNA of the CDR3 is TGTGCTAGTGGTTTGCCGCGGGGGCGGGGAGGCTACACCTTC. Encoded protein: CASGLPRGRGGYTF.

CDR3 sequence reads: CAISDGQKPNQPQHF. In DNA form, the CDR3 reads TGTGCCATCAGTGATGGGCAGAAACCAAATCAGCCCCAGCATTTT. The V and J genes are TRBV10-3 and TRBJ1-5; unclear D gene. The CDR3 spans 15 residues. The germline V gene encodes CDR1 ENHRY and CDR2 SYGVKD. The germline V and J ends were trimmed by 3 bases and 4 bases, with 13 bases remaining between them.

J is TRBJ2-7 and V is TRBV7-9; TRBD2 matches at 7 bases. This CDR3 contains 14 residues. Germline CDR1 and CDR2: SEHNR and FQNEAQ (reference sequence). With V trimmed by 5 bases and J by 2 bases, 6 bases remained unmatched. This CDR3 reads CASSRNGLAYEQYF. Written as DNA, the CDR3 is TGTGCCAGCAGCCGCAACGGACTAGCCTACGAGCAGTACTTC. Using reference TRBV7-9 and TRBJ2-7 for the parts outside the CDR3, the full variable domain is DTGVSQNPRHKITKRGQNVTFRCDPISEHNRLYWYRQTLGQGPEFLTYFQNEAQLEKSRLLSDRFSAERPKGSFSTLEIQRTEQGDSAMYLCASSRNGLAYEQYFGPGTRLTVT.

CDR3 sequence: CASSLAGASTEAFF. The DNA of the CDR3 is TGTGCCAGCAGTTTAGCGGGGGCGAGCACTGAAGCTTTCTTT. This chain joins TRBV27 and TRBJ1-1; TRBD1 is a possible D gene (6 bases). This CDR3 region has 14 residues. The germline V and J ends were trimmed by 2 bases and 4 bases, with 11 bases remaining between them. Germline V gene sequence: CDR1 MNHEY, CDR2 SMNVEV (reference sequence).

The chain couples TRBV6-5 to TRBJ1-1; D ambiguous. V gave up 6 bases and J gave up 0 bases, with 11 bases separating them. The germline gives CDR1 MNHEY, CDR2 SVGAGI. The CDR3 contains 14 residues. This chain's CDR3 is CASSRGWMNTEAFF. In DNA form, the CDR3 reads TGTGCCAGCAGCAGAGGGTGGATGAACACTGAAGCTTTCTTT.

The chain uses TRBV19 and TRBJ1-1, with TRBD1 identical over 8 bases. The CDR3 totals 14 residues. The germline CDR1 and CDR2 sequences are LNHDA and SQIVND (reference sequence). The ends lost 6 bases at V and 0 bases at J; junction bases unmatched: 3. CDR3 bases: TGTGCCAGTAGCCCGGGACAGGTGAACACTGAAGCTTTCTTT. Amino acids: CASSPGQVNTEAFF.

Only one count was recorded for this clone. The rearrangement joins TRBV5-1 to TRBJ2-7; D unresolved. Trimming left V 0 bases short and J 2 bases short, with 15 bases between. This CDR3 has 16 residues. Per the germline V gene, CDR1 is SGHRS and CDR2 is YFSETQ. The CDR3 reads CASSLGFQSPPYEQYF. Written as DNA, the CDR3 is TGCGCCAGCAGCTTGGGTTTCCAGTCTCCCCCCTACGAGCAGTACTTC.

CDR3 sequence reads: CASSARGSGTEAFF. Here the CDR3 DNA reads TGTGCCAGCAGCGCAAGGGGATCGGGCACTGAAGCTTTCTTT. The chain combines TRBV7-8 with TRBJ1-1, with a tentative D call TRBD1 (5 bases). The length of the CDR3 is 14 residues. CDR1 and CDR2 from the germline V gene are SGHVS and FQNEAQ. Trimming took off 5 bases at V and 4 bases at J, with 14 bases between the two ends.

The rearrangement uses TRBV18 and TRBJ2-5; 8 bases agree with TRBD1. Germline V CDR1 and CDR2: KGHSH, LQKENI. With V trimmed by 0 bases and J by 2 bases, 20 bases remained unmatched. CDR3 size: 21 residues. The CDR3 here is CASSPPRGTGTRDRTQETQYF. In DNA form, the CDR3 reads TGTGCCAGCTCACCACCTCGCGGGACGGGGACCCGGGACAGGACGCAAGAGACCCAGTACTTC. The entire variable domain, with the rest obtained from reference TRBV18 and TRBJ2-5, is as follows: NAGVMQNPRHLVRRRGQEARLRCSPMKGHSHVYWYRQLPEEGLKFMVYLQKENIIDESGMPKERFSAEFPKEGPSILRIQQVVRGDSAAYFCASSPPRGTGTRDRTQETQYFGPGTRLLVL.

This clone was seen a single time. The CDR3 here is CASIGRGTPYNEQFF. The CDR3, as DNA: TGTGCCAGCATTGGGCGGGGGACTCCCTACAATGAGCAGTTCTTC. The genes are TRBV6-5 and TRBJ2-1; 7 nucleotides line up with TRBD2. V lost 7 bases to trimming and J lost 2 bases; unmatched junction nucleotides: 8. Germline-derived CDR1 and CDR2 are MNHEY and SVGAGI. This CDR3 is 15 amino acids long.

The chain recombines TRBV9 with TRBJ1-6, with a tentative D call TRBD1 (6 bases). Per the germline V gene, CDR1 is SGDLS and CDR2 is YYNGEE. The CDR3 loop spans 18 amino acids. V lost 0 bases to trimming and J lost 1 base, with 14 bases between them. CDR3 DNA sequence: TGTGCCAGCAGCGTAGCAAGTGGGGGCGGTTCCTATAATTCACCCCTCCACTTT. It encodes CASSVASGGGSYNSPLHF.

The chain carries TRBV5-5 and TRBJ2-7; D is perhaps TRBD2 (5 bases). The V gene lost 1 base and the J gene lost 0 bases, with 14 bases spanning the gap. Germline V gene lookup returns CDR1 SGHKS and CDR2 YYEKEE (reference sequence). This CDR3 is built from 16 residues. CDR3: CASSLSWVGSSYEQYF. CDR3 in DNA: TGTGCCAGCAGCTTGTCGTGGGTAGGGAGCTCCTACGAGCAGTACTTC.

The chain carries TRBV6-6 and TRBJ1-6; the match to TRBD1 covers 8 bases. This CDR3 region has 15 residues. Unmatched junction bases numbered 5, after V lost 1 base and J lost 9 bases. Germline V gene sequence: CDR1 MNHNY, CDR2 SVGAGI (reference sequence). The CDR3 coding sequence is TGTGCCAGCAGTTACTTAACAGGGGGGGGTTCACCCCTCCACTTT. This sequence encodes CASSYLTGGGSPLHF.

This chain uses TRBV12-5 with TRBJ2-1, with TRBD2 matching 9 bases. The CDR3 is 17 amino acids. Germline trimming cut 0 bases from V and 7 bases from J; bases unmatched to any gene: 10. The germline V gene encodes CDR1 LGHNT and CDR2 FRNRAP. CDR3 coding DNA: TGTGCTAGTGGTTTGGTACTTGGGCGGGGGGGCCCGAATGAGCAGTTCTTC. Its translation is CASGLVLGRGGPNEQFF.

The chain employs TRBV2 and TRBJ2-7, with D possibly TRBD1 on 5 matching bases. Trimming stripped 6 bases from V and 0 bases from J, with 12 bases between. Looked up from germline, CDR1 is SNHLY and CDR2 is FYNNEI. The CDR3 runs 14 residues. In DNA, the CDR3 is TGTGCCAGCAGAGTATCAGGGTCCTCCTACGAGCAGTACTTC. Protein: CASRVSGSSYEQYF.

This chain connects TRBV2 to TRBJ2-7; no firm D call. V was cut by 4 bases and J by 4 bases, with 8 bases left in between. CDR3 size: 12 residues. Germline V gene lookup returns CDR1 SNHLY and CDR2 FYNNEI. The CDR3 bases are TGTGCCAGCAGTGCCCTAGGATACGAGCAGTACTTC. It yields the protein CASSALGYEQYF.

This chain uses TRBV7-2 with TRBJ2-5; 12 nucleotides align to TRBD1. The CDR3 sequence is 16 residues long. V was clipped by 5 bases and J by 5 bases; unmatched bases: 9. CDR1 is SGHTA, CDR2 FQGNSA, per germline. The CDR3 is CASSLTGTGGPETQYF. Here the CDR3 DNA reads TGTGCCAGCAGCCTAACCGGGACAGGGGGCCCGGAGACCCAGTACTTC.